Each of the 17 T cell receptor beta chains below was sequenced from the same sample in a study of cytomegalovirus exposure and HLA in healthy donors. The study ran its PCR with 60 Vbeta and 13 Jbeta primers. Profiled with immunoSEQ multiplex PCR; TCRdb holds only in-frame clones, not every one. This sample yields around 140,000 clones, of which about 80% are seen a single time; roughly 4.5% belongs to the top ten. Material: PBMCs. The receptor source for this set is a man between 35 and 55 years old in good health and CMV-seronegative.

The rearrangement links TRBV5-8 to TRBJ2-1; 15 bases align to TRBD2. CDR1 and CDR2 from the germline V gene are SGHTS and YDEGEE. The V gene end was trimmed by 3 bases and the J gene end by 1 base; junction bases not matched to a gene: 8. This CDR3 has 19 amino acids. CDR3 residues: CASSSVGTSGGRSYNEQFF. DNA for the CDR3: TGTGCCAGCAGCTCGGTGGGGACTAGCGGGGGGCGATCCTACAATGAGCAGTTCTTC.

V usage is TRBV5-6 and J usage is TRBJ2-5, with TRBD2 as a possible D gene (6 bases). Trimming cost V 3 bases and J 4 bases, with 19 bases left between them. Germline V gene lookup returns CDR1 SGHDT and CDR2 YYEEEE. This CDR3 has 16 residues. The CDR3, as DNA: TGTGCCAGCAGCTGGACCGGGACTTCGGATACAGAGACCCAGTACTTC. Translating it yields CASSWTGTSDTETQYF. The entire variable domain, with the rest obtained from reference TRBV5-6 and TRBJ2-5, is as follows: DAGVTQSPTHLIKTRGQQVTLRCSPKSGHDTVSWYQQALGQGPQFIFQYYEEEERQRGNFPDRFSGHQFPNYSSELNVNALLLGDSALYLCASSWTGTSDTETQYFGPGTRLLVL.

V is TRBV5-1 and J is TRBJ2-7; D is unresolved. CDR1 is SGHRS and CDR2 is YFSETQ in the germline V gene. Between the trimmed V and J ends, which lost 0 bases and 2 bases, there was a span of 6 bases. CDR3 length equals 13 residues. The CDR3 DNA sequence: TGCGCCAGCAGCTTGGAGCCCCCCTACGAGCAGTACTTC. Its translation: CASSLEPPYEQYF.

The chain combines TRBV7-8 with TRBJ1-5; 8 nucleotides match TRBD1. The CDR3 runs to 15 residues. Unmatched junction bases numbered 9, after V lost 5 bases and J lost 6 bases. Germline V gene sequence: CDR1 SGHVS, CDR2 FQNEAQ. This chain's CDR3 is CASSTGTGGGQPQHF. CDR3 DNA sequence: TGTGCCAGCAGCACCGGGACAGGAGGGGGTCAGCCCCAGCATTTT.

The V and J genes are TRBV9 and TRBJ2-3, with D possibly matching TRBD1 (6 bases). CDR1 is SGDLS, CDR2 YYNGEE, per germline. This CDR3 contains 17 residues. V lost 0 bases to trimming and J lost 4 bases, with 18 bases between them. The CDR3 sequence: CASSVEAAGVGADTQYF. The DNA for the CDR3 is TGTGCCAGCAGCGTAGAGGCAGCAGGGGTGGGCGCAGATACGCAGTATTTT.

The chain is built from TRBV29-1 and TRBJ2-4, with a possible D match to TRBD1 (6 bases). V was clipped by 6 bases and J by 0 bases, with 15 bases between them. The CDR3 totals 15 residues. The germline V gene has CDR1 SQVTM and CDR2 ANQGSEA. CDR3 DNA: TGCAGCGTGGAATATACAGGGTTAGCCAAAAACATTCAGTACTTC. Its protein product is CSVEYTGLAKNIQYF. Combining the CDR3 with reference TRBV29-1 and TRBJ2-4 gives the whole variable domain SAVISQKPSRDICQRGTSLTIQCQVDSQVTMMFWYRQQPGQSLTLIATANQGSEATYESGFVIDKFPISRPNLTFSTLTVSNMSPEDSSIYLCSVEYTGLAKNIQYFGAGTRLSVL.

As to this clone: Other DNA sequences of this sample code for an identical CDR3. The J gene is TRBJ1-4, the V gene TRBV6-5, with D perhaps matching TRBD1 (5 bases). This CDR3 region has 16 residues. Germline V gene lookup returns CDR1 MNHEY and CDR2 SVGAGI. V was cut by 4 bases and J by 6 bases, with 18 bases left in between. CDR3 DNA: TGTGCCAGCAGTTCTCAGGGTTTGGGCCTTGATGAAAAACTGTTTTTT. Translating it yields CASSSQGLGLDEKLFF.

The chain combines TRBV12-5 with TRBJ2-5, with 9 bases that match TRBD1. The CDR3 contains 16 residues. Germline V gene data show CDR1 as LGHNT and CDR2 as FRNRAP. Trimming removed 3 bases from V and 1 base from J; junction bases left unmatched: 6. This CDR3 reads CASGFDTGGFQETQYF. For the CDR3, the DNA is TGTGCTAGTGGTTTTGATACAGGGGGCTTCCAAGAGACCCAGTACTTC.

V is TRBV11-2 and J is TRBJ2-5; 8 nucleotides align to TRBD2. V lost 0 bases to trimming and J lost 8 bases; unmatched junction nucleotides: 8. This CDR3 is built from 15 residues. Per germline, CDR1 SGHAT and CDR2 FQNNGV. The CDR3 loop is CASSLEFGGARTQYF. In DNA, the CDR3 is TGTGCCAGCAGCTTAGAGTTCGGGGGGGCCCGAACCCAGTACTTC.

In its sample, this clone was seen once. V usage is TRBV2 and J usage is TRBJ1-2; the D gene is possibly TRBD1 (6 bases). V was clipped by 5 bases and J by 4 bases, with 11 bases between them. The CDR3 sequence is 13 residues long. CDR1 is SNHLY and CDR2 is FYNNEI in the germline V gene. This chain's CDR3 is CASSPGETYGYTF. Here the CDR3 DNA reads TGTGCCAGCAGTCCAGGGGAGACCTATGGCTACACCTTC.

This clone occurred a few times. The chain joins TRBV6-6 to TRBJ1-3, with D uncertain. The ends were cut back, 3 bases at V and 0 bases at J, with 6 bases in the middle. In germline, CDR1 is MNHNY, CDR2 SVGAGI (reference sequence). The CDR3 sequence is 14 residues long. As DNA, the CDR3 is TGTGCCAGCAGTTATCGCGGCTCTGGAAACACCATATATTTT. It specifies CASSYRGSGNTIYF.

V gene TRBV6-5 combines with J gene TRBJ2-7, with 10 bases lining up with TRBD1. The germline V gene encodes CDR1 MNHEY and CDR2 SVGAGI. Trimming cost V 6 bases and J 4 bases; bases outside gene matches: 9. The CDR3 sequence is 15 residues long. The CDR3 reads CASSATGTGVYEQYF. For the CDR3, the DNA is TGTGCCAGCAGCGCCACCGGGACAGGGGTGTACGAGCAGTACTTC.

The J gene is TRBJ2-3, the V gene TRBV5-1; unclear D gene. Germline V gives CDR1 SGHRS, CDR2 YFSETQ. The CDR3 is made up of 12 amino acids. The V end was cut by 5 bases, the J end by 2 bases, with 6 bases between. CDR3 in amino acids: CASRLVTDTQYF. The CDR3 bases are TGCGCCAGCAGGCTAGTCACAGATACGCAGTATTTT.

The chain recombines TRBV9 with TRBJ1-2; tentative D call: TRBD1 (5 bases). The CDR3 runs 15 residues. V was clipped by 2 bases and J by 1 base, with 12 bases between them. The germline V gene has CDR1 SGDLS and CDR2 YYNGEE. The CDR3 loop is CASSVGGANNYGYTF. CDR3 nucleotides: TGTGCCAGCAGCGTTGGAGGGGCCAATAACTATGGCTACACCTTC.

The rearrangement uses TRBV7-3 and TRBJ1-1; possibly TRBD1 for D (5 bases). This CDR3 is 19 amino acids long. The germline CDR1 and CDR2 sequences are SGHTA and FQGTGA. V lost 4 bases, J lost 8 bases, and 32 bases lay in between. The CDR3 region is CASSSLIQGIRSGKPEAFF. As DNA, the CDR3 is TGTGCCAGCAGCTCACTAATTCAGGGAATTCGTAGTGGGAAACCCGAAGCTTTCTTT.

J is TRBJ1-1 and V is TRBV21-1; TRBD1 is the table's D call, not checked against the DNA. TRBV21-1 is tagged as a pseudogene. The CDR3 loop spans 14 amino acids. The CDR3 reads CASTPRGLGTEAFF. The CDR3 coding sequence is TGTGCCAGCACCCCTAGGGGTTTGGGAACTGAAGCTTTCTTT.

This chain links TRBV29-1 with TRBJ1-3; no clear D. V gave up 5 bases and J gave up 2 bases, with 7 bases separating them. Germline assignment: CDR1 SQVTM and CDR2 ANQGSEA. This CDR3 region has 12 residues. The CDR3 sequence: CSVRPPGNTIYF. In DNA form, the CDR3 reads TGCAGCGTTCGTCCCCCTGGAAACACCATATATTTT.